This T cell receptor beta chain came from a study of blood T cell repertoires in COVID-19. As concerns this clone: The junction differs from germline at one of its ends, possibly a read error.

As processed by the authors: By means of reference gene primer amplification, nucleated cell counts were estimated. This table comes from immunoSEQ multiplex PCR, and its TCRdb copy is limited to in-frame clones, with some not included. That table supplies the V and J calls and clone size; D and trimming were determined from the DNA. Of some 110,000 clones in the sample, about nine tenths were seen once. The CDR3 consists of 12 residues. The V gene's germline CDR1 is SEHNR and CDR2 FQNEAQ (reference sequence). The source of this sequence is a human donor with active COVID-19. The donor label of this sample is uncertain. The chain carries TRBV7-9 and TRBJ1-3, with D unclear. Sequencing was done on a sample of peripheral blood. The CDR3 coding sequence is TGTGCCAGCAGCTTTATTGGAGACACCATATATTTT. Encoded protein: CASSFIGDTIYF.